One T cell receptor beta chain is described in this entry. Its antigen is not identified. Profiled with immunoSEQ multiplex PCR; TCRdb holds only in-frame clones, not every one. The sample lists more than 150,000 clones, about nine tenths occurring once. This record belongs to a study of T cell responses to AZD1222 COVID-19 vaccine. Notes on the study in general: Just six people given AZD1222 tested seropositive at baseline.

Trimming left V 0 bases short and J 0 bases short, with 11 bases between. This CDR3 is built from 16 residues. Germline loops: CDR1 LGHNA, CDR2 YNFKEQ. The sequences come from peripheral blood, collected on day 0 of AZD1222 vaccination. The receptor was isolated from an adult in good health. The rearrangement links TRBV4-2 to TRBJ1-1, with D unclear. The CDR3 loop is CASSQDGLTMNTEAFF. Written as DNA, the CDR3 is TGTGCCAGCAGCCAAGATGGGCTGACGATGAACACTGAAGCTTTCTTT.